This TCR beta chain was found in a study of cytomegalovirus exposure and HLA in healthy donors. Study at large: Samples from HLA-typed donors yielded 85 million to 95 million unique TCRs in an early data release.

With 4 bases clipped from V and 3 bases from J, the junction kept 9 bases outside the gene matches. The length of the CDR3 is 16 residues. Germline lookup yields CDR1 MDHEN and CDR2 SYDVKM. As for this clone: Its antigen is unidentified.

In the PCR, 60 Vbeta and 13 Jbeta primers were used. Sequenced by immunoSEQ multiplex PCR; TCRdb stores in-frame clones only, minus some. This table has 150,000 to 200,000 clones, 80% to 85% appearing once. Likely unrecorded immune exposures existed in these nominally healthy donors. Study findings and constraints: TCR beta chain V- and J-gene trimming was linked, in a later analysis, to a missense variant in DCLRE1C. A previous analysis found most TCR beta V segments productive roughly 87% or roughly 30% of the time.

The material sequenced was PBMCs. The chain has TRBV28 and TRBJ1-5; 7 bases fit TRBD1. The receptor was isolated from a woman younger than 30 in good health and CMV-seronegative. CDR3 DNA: TGTGCCAGCAGTTCCTCCCGGGACAGACTCAATCAGCCCCAGCATTTT. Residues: CASSSSRDRLNQPQHF.